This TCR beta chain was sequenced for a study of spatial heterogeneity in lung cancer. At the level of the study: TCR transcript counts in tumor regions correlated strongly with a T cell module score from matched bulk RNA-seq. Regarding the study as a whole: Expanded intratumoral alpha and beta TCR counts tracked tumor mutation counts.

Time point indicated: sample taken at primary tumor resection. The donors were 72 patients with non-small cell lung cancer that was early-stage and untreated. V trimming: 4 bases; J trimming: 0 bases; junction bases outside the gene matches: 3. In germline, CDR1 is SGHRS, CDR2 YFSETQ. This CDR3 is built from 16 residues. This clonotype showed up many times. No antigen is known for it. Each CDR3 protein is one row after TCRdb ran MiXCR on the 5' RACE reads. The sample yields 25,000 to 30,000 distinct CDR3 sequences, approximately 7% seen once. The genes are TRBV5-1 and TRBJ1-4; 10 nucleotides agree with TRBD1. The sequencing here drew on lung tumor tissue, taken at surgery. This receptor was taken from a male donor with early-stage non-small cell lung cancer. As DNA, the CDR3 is TGCGCCAGCAGCGCCGGGACAGGGGCAACTAATGAAAAACTGTTTTTT. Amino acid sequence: CASSAGTGATNEKLFF.